These T cell receptor beta chains were read from a single sample in a study of Ad26.COV2.S vaccination and SARS-CoV-2 variants. Method: immunoSEQ multiplex PCR; TCRdb's copy keeps in-frame clones and lacks some. The table includes 380,000 or so clones, around 90% detected once. The sample was peripheral blood, taken in a trial of Ad26.COV2.S vaccine versus placebo. The source of these receptors is a person between 18 and 59 years old who received the Ad26.COV2.S COVID-19 vaccine or a placebo. Both conserved end residues are part of each CDR3. D genes are given only for firm matches. Not every row has a clone size; where given, it reads once, few, many or a size class.

TRBJ1-4 | . | TRBD1 | TRBV3-1/TRBV3-2 | CASSQRGRGEKLFF | TGTGCCAGCAGCCAGAGGGGGCGGGGTGAAAAACTGTTTTTT
TRBJ2-7 | . | . | TRBV5-4 | CASSLGFSAGWGEQYF | TGTGCCAGCAGCTTGGGCTTTAGCGCGGGATGGGGAGAGCAGTACTTC
TRBJ1-2 | . | . | TRBV5-1 | CASSLISGSGSGYTF | TGCGCCAGCAGCTTGATTTCAGGGTCTGGTTCGGGCTACACCTTC
TRBJ2-5 | few | TRBD2 | TRBV6-5 | CASSPGGGPRTQYF | TGTGCCAGCAGCCCGGGGGGGGGCCCGAGGACCCAGTACTTC
TRBJ1-2 | . | . | TRBV7-9 | CASTNPPGFEGYTF | TGTGCCAGCACCAACCCGCCGGGGTTTGAGGGCTACACCTTC
TRBJ2-5 | . | . | TRBV15 | CATSSRRDEETQYF | TGTGCCACCAGCAGTCGACGGGACGAAGAGACCCAGTACTTC
TRBJ2-1 | . | TRBD2 | TRBV7-8 | CASSLVGGDDNEQFF | TGTGCCAGCAGCTTAGTGGGGGGGGACGACAATGAGCAGTTCTTC
TRBJ1-2 | . | TRBD1 | TRBV6-5 | CASRPPTGLGYGYTF | TGTGCCAGCAGACCCCCGACAGGGCTAGGCTATGGCTACACCTTC
TRBJ1-2 | . | . | TRBV6-2/TRBV6-3 | CASSYSELLKDNYGYTF | TGTGCCAGCAGTTACTCGGAGCTACTGAAGGACAACTATGGCTACACCTTC
TRBJ2-2 | . | TRBD1 | TRBV19 | CASSIEGTATGELFF | TGTGCCAGTAGTATAGAGGGGACAGCTACCGGGGAGCTGTTTTTT
TRBJ1-2 | . | TRBD1 | TRBV7-2 | CASSPQMGQGGGYTF | TGTGCCAGCAGCCCACAAATGGGACAGGGAGGCGGCTACACCTTC
TRBJ1-2 | . | . | TRBV7-9 | CASSLAGRDNYGYTF | TGTGCCAGCAGCTTAGCGGGCAGGGATAACTATGGCTACACCTTC
TRBJ1-2 | . | . | TRBV10-3 | CAISDPFKGADGYTF | TGTGCCATCAGTGACCCTTTCAAGGGAGCGGATGGCTACACCTTC
TRBJ1-1 | . | . | TRBV7-2 | CASSLWGTEAFF | TGTGCCAGCAGCTTATGGGGTACTGAAGCTTTCTTT
TRBJ2-2 | . | . | TRBV18 | CASSPRQTNTGELFF | TGTGCCAGCTCACCACGCCAGACGAACACCGGGGAGCTGTTTTTT
TRBJ1-4 | . | . | TRBV3-1/TRBV3-2 | CASSPLGGDHATNEKLFF | TGTGCCAGCAGCCCACTCGGGGGAGACCATGCAACTAATGAAAAACTGTTTTTT
TRBJ2-2 | . | TRBD1 | TRBV6-5 | CASSFDRVIGELFF | TGTGCCAGCAGTTTTGACAGGGTTATCGGGGAGCTGTTTTTT
TRBJ2-7 | . | . | TRBV7-3 | CASSPVYEQYF | TGTGCCAGCAGCCCCGTATACGAGCAGTACTTC
TRBJ2-3 | . | TRBD2 | TRBV6-4 | CASSDSLRGADTQYF | TGTGCCAGCAGTGACTCGCTGCGGGGGGCAGATACGCAGTATTTT
TRBJ1-4 | . | TRBD1 | TRBV18 | CASFTGTVGEKLFF | TGTGCCAGCTTTACCGGGACAGTTGGTGAAAAACTGTTTTTT
TRBJ2-1 | . | . | TRBV11-3 | CASSLDRGKSYNEQFF | TGTGCCAGCAGCTTAGATCGGGGGAAGTCCTACAATGAGCAGTTCTTC
TRBJ2-7 | . | TRBD1 | TRBV5-1 | CASSRDETGSAYEQYF | TGCGCCAGCAGCCGGGACGAGACAGGGTCTGCTTACGAGCAGTACTTC
TRBJ2-7 | once | TRBD1 | TRBV29-1 | CSVTTGGISYEQYF | TGCAGCGTGACGACAGGGGGAATTTCCTACGAGCAGTACTTC
TRBJ1-5 | once | TRBD1 | TRBV30 | CAWTSAGTGKPQHF | TGTGCCTGGACCTCTGCCGGGACAGGGAAGCCCCAGCATTTT
TRBJ1-6 | . | . | TRBV7-6 | CASSRAGVRNSPLHF | TGTGCCAGCAGCCGCGCGGGGGTTAGGAATTCACCCCTCCACTTT
TRBJ2-7 | . | TRBD1 | TRBV5-6 | CASSLGDRVAHEQYF | TGTGCCAGCAGCTTGGGGGACAGGGTGGCCCACGAGCAGTACTTC
TRBJ2-1 | . | TRBD2 | TRBV7-3 | CASSPETSNNEQFF | TGTGCCAGCAGTCCTGAGACTAGCAACAATGAGCAGTTCTTC
TRBJ1-1 | . | . | TRBV6-2/TRBV6-3 | CASSYSLQDMNTEAFF | TGTGCCAGCAGTTACTCCCTCCAAGACATGAACACTGAAGCTTTCTTT
TRBJ2-7 | . | TRBD1 | TRBV11-2 | CASSAGQGSEQYF | TGTGCCAGCAGCGCGGGACAGGGCTCCGAGCAGTACTTC
TRBJ2-7 | many | . | TRBV27 | CASTITPSEQYF | TGTGCCAGCACTATAACACCATCGGAGCAGTACTTC
TRBJ2-1 | . | . | TRBV7-7 | CASSLTVSSSYNEQFF | TGTGCCAGCAGCTTAACAGTCAGCAGCTCCTACAATGAGCAGTTCTTC
TRBJ1-2 | . | TRBD1 | TRBV6-6 | CATSDTPGTGDLTF | TGTGCCACCTCAGATACCCCCGGGACAGGGGATTTGACCTTC
TRBJ2-3 | . | TRBD1 | TRBV27 | CASSLGTGDFTDTQYF | TGTGCCAGCAGTCTGGGGACAGGGGATTTCACAGATACGCAGTATTTT
TRBJ2-2 | . | . | TRBV7-2 | CASSSQGANTGELFF | TGTGCCAGCAGCTCCCAGGGAGCTAACACCGGGGAGCTGTTTTTT
TRBJ2-1 | . | . | TRBV5-1 | CASSLRLSYNEQFF | TGCGCCAGCAGCTTACGGCTCTCCTACAATGAGCAGTTCTTC
TRBJ2-7 | . | . | TRBV7-2 | CASSLEVGFHEQYF | TGTGCCAGCAGCTTAGAGGTAGGCTTCCACGAGCAGTACTTC
TRBJ2-5 | . | . | TRBV5-1 | CASSPGEGTQYF | TGCGCCAGCAGCCCGGGAGAAGGGACCCAGTACTTC
TRBJ2-5 | . | . | TRBV29-1 | CSALGGAETQYF | TGCAGCGCGTTAGGGGGAGCAGAGACCCAGTACTTC
TRBJ1-2 | . | . | TRBV7-3 | CASSLGELNGYTF | TGTGCCAGCAGCTTAGGGGAACTGAATGGCTACACCTTC
TRBJ2-7 | . | . | TRBV5-4 | CASRNAVEQYF | TGTGCCAGCAGGAATGCAGTCGAGCAGTACTTC
TRBJ1-5 | . | . | TRBV29-1 | CSVMEGGESNQPQHF | TGCAGCGTTATGGAAGGGGGAGAAAGCAATCAGCCCCAGCATTTT
TRBJ2-3 | . | . | TRBV19 | CATYSSPDTQYF | TGTGCCACCTACAGTTCCCCAGATACGCAGTATTTT
TRBJ2-7 | few | . | TRBV7-8 | CASSLQSIWDEQYF | TGTGCCAGCAGCTTACAGTCTATCTGGGACGAGCAGTACTTC
TRBJ2-7 | . | TRBD1 | TRBV27 | CASSPWTGAPYEQYF | TGTGCCAGCAGTCCCTGGACAGGGGCCCCCTACGAGCAGTACTTC
TRBJ1-6 | . | . | TRBV14 | CASSLGLNNSPLHF | TGTGCCAGCAGCTTAGGTCTCAATAATTCACCCCTCCACTTT